Listed here are 28 T cell receptor beta chains from one sample, sequenced in a study of long-term antiretroviral therapy in people with HIV. Researchers ran immunoSEQ v3.0 at survey level. The repertoire was sequenced with immunoSEQ multiplex PCR; TCRdb's copy has only in-frame clones and lacks some. The table has about 35,000 clones, more than 60% seen once. The starting material was unsorted PBMCs, obtained 2 years after starting antiretroviral therapy. The receptors stem from a woman between 45 and 60 years old with HIV.

This chain connects TRBV29-1 to TRBJ2-3; D possibly corresponds to TRBD2 (6 bases). The CDR3 has 13 amino acids. V lost 2 bases and J lost 1, with 7 bases in between. Germline CDR1 and CDR2: SQVTM and ANQGSEA. The CDR3 is CSVERGGTDTQYF. The CDR3 DNA is TGCAGCGTTGAACGCGGGGGCACAGATACGCAGTATTTT.

The chain carries TRBV10-3 and TRBJ2-1; D call uncertain. Germline V lookup: CDR1 ENHRY, CDR2 SYGVKD. V was cut by 0 bases and J by 3 bases, with 6 bases left in between. The CDR3 extends over 14 amino acids. CDR3 nucleotide sequence: TGTGCCATCAGTGAGTCGACGAGCTACAATGAGCAGTTCTTC. Translation gives CAISESTSYNEQFF.

This chain connects TRBV21-1 to TRBJ1-2. TRBV21-1 is reported as a pseudogene. The CDR3 is made up of 15 amino acids. Here the CDR3 reads CASSPPGGGRSGYTF. CDR3 DNA: TGTGCCAGCAGCCCCCCCGGGGGGGGTAGAAGTGGCTACACCTTC.

The chain joins TRBV2 to TRBJ2-5, with D possibly called TRBD1 or TRBD2 (5 bases each). Germline CDR1 reads SNHLY; CDR2 reads FYNNEI. V gave up 6 bases and J gave up 5 bases, with 13 bases separating them. The CDR3 sequence is 13 residues long. For the CDR3, the DNA is TGTGCCAGCAGGGGGGACCCCCAGGAGACCCAGTACTTC. Its translation: CASRGDPQETQYF.

The rearrangement links TRBV5-5 to TRBJ2-5, with TRBD2 as a possible D gene (5 bases). Germline V gives CDR1 SGHKS, CDR2 YYEKEE (reference sequence). The CDR3 runs to 16 residues. With 1 base removed from V and 1 base from J, the gap between germline ends came to 14 bases. Here the CDR3 DNA reads TGTGCCAGCAGCTTGAGTCCAGACTACCTCCAAGAGACCCAGTACTTC. It translates to CASSLSPDYLQETQYF.

The rearrangement joins TRBV6-1 to TRBJ2-7, with 7 positions matching TRBD1. The CDR3 covers 15 residues. Germline values: CDR1 MNHNS, CDR2 SASEGT. V was clipped by 1 base and J by 0 bases; unmatched bases: 3. CDR3 DNA: TGTGCCAGCAGTGAAGGACAGGGTAGCTCCTACGAGCAGTACGTC. Its protein is CASSEGQGSSYEQYV.

The V and J genes are TRBV7-2 and TRBJ2-3, with TRBD2 matching over 11 bases. The junction had 18 bases not matched to a gene; V was cut back by 10 bases and J by 3 bases. Germline lookup yields CDR1 SGHTA and CDR2 FQGNSA. The length of the CDR3 is 18 residues. CDR3 protein: CAIGLAGGNPLRTDTQYF. The CDR3 bases are TGTGCCATCGGGCTAGCGGGGGGCAACCCTCTTCGGACAGATACGCAGTATTTT.

The V call is TRBV29-1, the J call TRBJ2-4; no firm D call. V was pared by 1 base and J by 6 bases, with 10 bases between. The CDR3 is made up of 13 amino acids. CDR1 and CDR2 from the germline V gene are SQVTM and ANQGSEA. The CDR3 DNA is TGCAGCGTTGAAGGGGGATGGGGAAACATTCAGTACTTC. It codes for CSVEGGWGNIQYF.

J is TRBJ1-2 and V is TRBV15, with 10 bases matching TRBD1. CDR3 size: 14 residues. The germline V gene encodes CDR1 LNHNV and CDR2 YYDKDF (reference sequence). After removal of 4 bases from V and 5 bases from J, the junction contained 4 bases not matched to a gene. The CDR3 protein is CATSKTGGQYGYTF. CDR3 nucleotide sequence: TGTGCCACCAGCAAGACAGGGGGCCAGTATGGCTACACCTTC.

The gene calls are TRBV27 and TRBJ1-1; D may be TRBD1 (6 bases). Trimming removed 4 bases from V and 3 bases from J, with 15 bases in between. The CDR3 has 15 residues. Germline-derived CDR1 and CDR2 are MNHEY and SMNVEV (reference sequence). CDR3 sequence (DNA): TGTGCCAGCAGTTCCATTCAGGGGTTGGACACTGAAGCTTTCTTT. Translated, it gives CASSSIQGLDTEAFF.

The chain links TRBV7-2 to TRBJ2-7; TRBD1 agrees at 8 bases. This CDR3 region has 15 residues. V trimming: 1 base; J trimming: 0 bases; junction bases outside the gene matches: 2. The germline CDR1 and CDR2 sequences are SGHTA and FQGNSA. This CDR3 is CASSLGQGSSYEQYV. The CDR3 DNA reads TGTGCCAGCAGCTTAGGACAGGGGAGCTCCTACGAGCAGTACGTC.

The J gene is TRBJ2-2, the V gene TRBV7-2, with TRBD2 matching over 12 bases. Per the germline V gene, CDR1 is SGHTA and CDR2 is FQGNSA. V shed 6 bases, J shed 1 base, and the junction held 6 bases outside the gene matches. The CDR3 loop spans 17 amino acids. The CDR3 DNA sequence: TGTGCCAGCAGGGGAGGGACTAGCGGGTTGAACACCGGGGAGCTGTTTTTT. The encoded protein is CASRGGTSGLNTGELFF. Complete variable domain (other parts from reference TRBV7-2 and TRBJ2-2): GAGVSQSPSNKVTEKGKDVELRCDPISGHTALYWYRQSLGQGLEFLIYFQGNSAPDKSGLPSDRFSAERTGGSVSTLTIQRTQQEDSAVYLCASRGGTSGLNTGELFFGEGSRLTVL.

This chain uses TRBV7-9 with TRBJ2-5, with D maybe TRBD1 (5 bases). The CDR3 is 14 residues long. Trimming took 5 bases from V and 3 from J, leaving 13 bases between them. The V gene's germline CDR1 is SEHNR and CDR2 FQNEAQ (reference sequence). CDR3 in DNA: TGTGCCAGCAGCCAAGATGACAGTGAAGAGACCCAGTACTTC. This translates into CASSQDDSEETQYF.

This chain connects TRBV27 to TRBJ2-7, with 9 bases matching TRBD1. V lost 5 bases and J lost 8; bases outside the gene matches: 4. This CDR3 region has 12 residues. Germline V gene sequence: CDR1 MNHEY, CDR2 SMNVEV (reference sequence). As DNA, the CDR3 is TGTGCCAGCAGTGAACAGGGGGCTAAGCAGTACTTC. Translation gives CASSEQGAKQYF.

V is TRBV10-2 and J is TRBJ1-6, with D unresolved. Trimming cost V 4 bases and J 5 bases, with 12 bases left between them. Germline V CDR1 and CDR2: WSHSY, SAAADI. The CDR3 covers 15 residues. This CDR3 reads CASSAMDGDNSPLHF. CDR3 DNA: TGCGCCAGCAGTGCTATGGACGGGGATAATTCACCCCTCCACTTT.

This clone occurred a few times. This chain joins TRBV4-2 and TRBJ1-2; 8 bases line up with TRBD1. Germline assignment: CDR1 LGHNA and CDR2 YNFKEQ. The CDR3 is 15 amino acids. J gave up 7 bases and V 0 bases, and 7 bases lay outside the gene matches. The CDR3 sequence is CASSQDLQGAFGYTF. The CDR3 region has the DNA TGTGCCAGCAGCCAAGATCTTCAGGGGGCATTTGGCTACACCTTC.

The chain couples TRBV19 to TRBJ1-6; 7 positions match TRBD1. The V and J ends lost 3 bases and 7 bases, in that order; junction bases with no gene match: 6. The CDR3 totals 15 residues. Looked up from germline, CDR1 is LNHDA and CDR2 is SQIVND (reference sequence). CDR3 DNA sequence: TGTGCCAGTAGTATTTACGGCAGGGGGAATTCACCCCTCCACTTT. It yields the protein CASSIYGRGNSPLHF. The complete variable domain, with remaining parts taken from reference TRBV19 and TRBJ1-6, reads DGGITQSPKYLFRKEGQNVTLSCEQNLNHDAMYWYRQDPGQGLRLIYYSQIVNDFQKGDIAEGYSVSREKKESFPLTVTSAQKNPTAFYLCASSIYGRGNSPLHFGNGTRLTVT.

The chain uses TRBV6-5 and TRBJ2-7, with D maybe TRBD2 (6 bases). V was shortened by 7 bases and J by 2 bases, with 9 bases between the two germline ends. Looked up from germline, CDR1 is MNHEY and CDR2 is SVGAGI. The CDR3 runs 12 residues. The chain's CDR3 is CASIGRTYEQYF. The CDR3 DNA is TGTGCCAGCATTGGGAGGACCTACGAGCAGTACTTC.

This sequence joins TRBV6-5 and TRBJ1-1; D gene unclear. Trimming took off 2 bases at V and 2 bases at J, with 6 bases between the two ends. Germline V gives CDR1 MNHEY, CDR2 SVGAGI. The CDR3 sequence is 13 residues long. CDR3 in amino acids: CASSYTENTEAFF. CDR3 in DNA: TGTGCCAGCAGTTACACAGAAAACACTGAAGCTTTCTTT.

This clone was picked up a small number of times. The chain has TRBV7-9 and TRBJ2-5; 11 bases map to TRBD1. Germline CDR1 is SEHNR and CDR2 is FQNEAQ (reference sequence). The CDR3 length is 15 residues. Trimming removed 7 bases from V and 5 bases from J; junction bases left unmatched: 9. CDR3 in DNA: TGTGCCAGCACCACCGGGACAGGGGGTTTGGAGACCCAGTACTTC. Encoded protein: CASTTGTGGLETQYF. Supplemented by reference TRBV7-9 and TRBJ2-5, the full variable domain reads DTGVSQNPRHKITKRGQNVTFRCDPISEHNRLYWYRQTLGQGPEFLTYFQNEAQLEKSRLLSDRFSAERPKGSFSTLEIQRTEQGDSAMYLCASTTGTGGLETQYFGPGTRLLVL.

The chain couples TRBV18 to TRBJ1-1; D gene uncertain. Germline values: CDR1 KGHSH, CDR2 LQKENI. This CDR3 is 15 amino acids long. V was cut by 0 bases and J by 6 bases, with 14 bases left in between. Here the CDR3 DNA reads TGTGCCAGCTCACCACCATCACTAGGTGGGGCTGAAGCTTTCTTT. Protein sequence: CASSPPSLGGAEAFF. The full variable domain, in which reference TRBV18 and TRBJ1-1 provide the parts outside the CDR3, is NAGVMQNPRHLVRRRGQEARLRCSPMKGHSHVYWYRQLPEEGLKFMVYLQKENIIDESGMPKERFSAEFPKEGPSILRIQQVVRGDSAAYFCASSPPSLGGAEAFFGQGTRLTVV.

This sequence joins TRBV5-1 and TRBJ1-3, with TRBD1 identical over 7 bases. The germline V gene encodes CDR1 SGHRS and CDR2 YFSETQ. There are 20 residues in the CDR3. V was clipped by 4 bases and J by 0 bases; unmatched bases: 19. The CDR3 DNA sequence: TGCGCCAGCAGCAATCCCTCTGGGGAGGGGGCCCATCACTCTGGAAACACCATATATTTT. It codes for CASSNPSGEGAHHSGNTIYF.

The rearrangement joins TRBV5-1 to TRBJ1-3; D perhaps matches TRBD1 (5 bases). Germline V gene data show CDR1 as SGHRS and CDR2 as YFSETQ. The CDR3 is 17 residues long. The ends were cut back, 6 bases at V and 0 bases at J, with 19 bases in the middle. Written as DNA, the CDR3 is TGCGCCAGCACCCTTGGAGGGACCAGGATCTCTGGAAACACCATATATTTT. This encodes CASTLGGTRISGNTIYF.

This chain connects TRBV11-2 to TRBJ1-2, with D tentatively TRBD1 (5 bases). V was clipped by 3 bases and J by 8 bases, with 16 bases between them. The CDR3 sequence is 14 residues long. CDR1 is SGHAT, CDR2 FQNNGV, per germline. CDR3 residues: CASSLGRQRGGYTF. Here the CDR3 DNA reads TGTGCCAGCAGCTTGGGACGACAGCGTGGCGGCTACACCTTC. The whole variable domain, filled in from reference TRBV11-2 and TRBJ1-2, reads EAGVAQSPRYKIIEKRQSVAFWCNPISGHATLYWYQQILGQGPKLLIQFQNNGVVDDSQLPKDRFSAERLKGVDSTLKIQPAKLEDSAVYLCASSLGRQRGGYTFGSGTRLTVV.

This chain uses TRBV5-5 with TRBJ2-5, with TRBD1 matching 7 bases. CDR3 length: 15 amino acids. V shed 3 bases, J shed 1 base, and the junction held 6 bases outside the gene matches. Looked up from germline, CDR1 is SGHKS and CDR2 is YYEKEE (reference sequence). In nucleotides, the CDR3 is TGTGCCAGCAGCTGGCCCGGGACAGCCCAAGAGACCCAGTACTTC. It is translated as CASSWPGTAQETQYF.

The chain is built from TRBV5-1 and TRBJ2-6; D might be TRBD2 (6 bases). The CDR3 covers 16 residues. V lost 0 bases and J 4 bases, leaving 11 bases between the germline ends. Germline V lookup: CDR1 SGHRS, CDR2 YFSETQ. The CDR3 coding sequence is TGCGCCAGCAGCTTGGACGGGGGAGCCGGGGCCAACGTCCTGACTTTC. Protein product: CASSLDGGAGANVLTF.

The chain recombines TRBV2 with TRBJ2-3; no clear D gene. Per germline, CDR1 SNHLY and CDR2 FYNNEI. The V and J ends lost 6 bases and 1 base respectively, with 14 bases between them. This CDR3 spans 15 amino acids. For the CDR3, the DNA is TGTGCCAGCAGAGACGCAGCCAAGGGCACAGATACGCAGTATTTT. Residues: CASRDAAKGTDTQYF.

This clone was picked up a small number of times. This chain connects TRBV2 to TRBJ1-5; D might be TRBD1 (6 bases). The germline CDR1 and CDR2 sequences are SNHLY and FYNNEI. CDR3 length equals 17 residues. Trimming removed 6 bases at V and 0 bases at J, with 18 bases between. The CDR3 coding sequence is TGTGCCAGCAGGGGCCGGACAGTATTCAATAGCAATCAGCCCCAGCATTTT. Protein: CASRGRTVFNSNQPQHF.